A selection of T cell receptor beta chains follows, all from one sample in a study of tumor-infiltrating lymphocytes in localized non-small cell lung cancer. TCRdb's table, derived via immunoSEQ multiplex PCR, lists solely in-frame clones and lacks some. The sample consists of roughly 16,000 clones, roughly two thirds of them appearing once. The source material was lung tumor tissue. The source is a human donor with non-small cell lung cancer. Each CDR3 is given with its conserved first and last residue.

TRBJ2-7 TRBV29-1 CSVEGGQGVYEQYF
TRBJ2-1 TRBV2 CASSADSSYNEQFF
TRBJ1-5 TRBV18 CASSANREEGPQHF
TRBJ1-1 TRBV7-9 CATLELDGNTEAFF
TRBJ2-1 TRBV5-1 CASSLGRVYNEQFF
TRBJ2-1 TRBV5-1 CASSFEGQGSNEQFF
TRBJ2-1 TRBV29-1 CSVEDGQDRPLNEQFF
TRBJ1-4 TRBV5-4 CASSSGGRTNEKLFF
TRBJ1-3 TRBV5-1 CASSLASSENTIYF
TRBJ2-2 TRBV7-6 CASSGGSGELFF
TRBJ2-7 TRBV10-1 CASSPWPGQGNEQYF
TRBJ2-7 TRBV5-1 CASSEPLSYEQYF
TRBJ2-2 TRBV10-3 CAISESTLETGELFF
TRBJ1-2 TRBV28 CASGFPGGNYGYTF